Below are 32 T cell receptor beta chains sequenced from a single sample in a study of blood T cell repertoires in COVID-19. The table came from immunoSEQ multiplex PCR; TCRdb's copy has only in-frame clones and leaves some out. This sample carries 270,000 or so clones, roughly 89% of them seen once, and the ten largest clones take 3.5% to 5%. What was sequenced was peripheral blood. These receptors were obtained from a woman aged 40 to 49 who had recovered from COVID-19.

The chain is built from TRBV7-6 and TRBJ2-2, with D unclear. Germline V gene lookup returns CDR1 SGHVS and CDR2 FNYEAQ. The CDR3 loop spans 14 amino acids. Between the trimmed V and J ends, which lost 1 base and 1 base, there was a span of 4 bases. This CDR3 is CASSLVKNTGELFF. The CDR3 DNA is TGTGCCAGCAGCTTAGTTAAGAACACCGGGGAGCTGTTTTTT.

A single count supports this clone. The rearrangement links TRBV3-1 (or the pseudogene TRBV3-2) to TRBJ1-2; 9 bases are shared with TRBD1. This CDR3 has 15 amino acids. Per the germline V gene, CDR1 is LGHDT and CDR2 is YNNKEL (reference sequence). The junction had 4 bases not matched to a gene; V was cut back by 3 bases and J by 2 bases. The CDR3 DNA reads as TGTGCCAGCAGCCATCCGGGACAGGGAAACTATGGCTACACCTTC. It encodes CASSHPGQGNYGYTF.

The genes are TRBV6-1 and TRBJ1-2, with TRBD1 identical over 9 bases. CDR1 is MNHNS, CDR2 SASEGT, per germline. The CDR3 runs to 15 residues. Germline trimming cut 0 bases from V and 7 bases from J; bases unmatched to any gene: 6. CDR3 sequence: CASSEAPWTGAGYTF. The CDR3 coding sequence is TGTGCCAGCAGTGAAGCTCCGTGGACAGGGGCTGGCTACACCTTC.

The chain uses TRBV14 and TRBJ1-1, with no clear D. CDR1 is SGHDN and CDR2 is FVKESK in the germline V gene. This CDR3 is 12 amino acids long. V was pared by 1 base and J by 4 bases, with 4 bases between. DNA for the CDR3: TGTGCCAGCAGCCAAGCTCCCACTGAAGCTTTCTTT. The encoded protein is CASSQAPTEAFF.

The table lists this clone with a count of one. The chain is built from TRBV3-1 (or the pseudogene TRBV3-2) and TRBJ2-3, with TRBD2 identical over 13 bases. The CDR3 sequence is 17 residues long. V was pared by 0 bases and J by 4 bases, with 4 bases of the junction left unmatched. Per germline, CDR1 LGHDT and CDR2 YNNKEL (reference sequence). CDR3 residues: CASSQDSGTSGADTQYF. The CDR3 DNA follows: TGTGCCAGCAGCCAAGACTCCGGGACTAGCGGGGCAGATACGCAGTATTTT.

This clone has just a few counts. The chain recombines TRBV30 with TRBJ1-1; 9 bases are shared with TRBD1. Germline V gene sequence: CDR1 GTSNPN, CDR2 SVGIG (reference sequence). CDR3 length equals 15 residues. The V segment lost 2 bases and the J segment 5 bases; nucleotides outside the gene matches: 9. The CDR3 DNA sequence: TGTGCCTGGAGTAACCCGGGACAGGGAATGACTGAAGCTTTCTTT. This translates into CAWSNPGQGMTEAFF.

The chain couples TRBV5-1 to TRBJ2-2; tentatively, D is TRBD2 (5 bases). Germline V gene lookup returns CDR1 SGHRS and CDR2 YFSETQ. Deletions cut 7 bases from V and 0 bases from J, with 19 bases between. CDR3 length: 17 amino acids. The CDR3 is CASSIGVPFANTGELFF. CDR3 nucleotides: TGCGCCAGCTCCATCGGGGTTCCTTTCGCGAACACCGGGGAGCTGTTTTTT. The entire variable domain, with the rest obtained from reference TRBV5-1 and TRBJ2-2, is as follows: KAGVTQTPRYLIKTRGQQVTLSCSPISGHRSVSWYQQTPGQGLQFLFEYFSETQRNKGNFPGRFSGRQFSNSRSEMNVSTLELGDSALYLCASSIGVPFANTGELFFGEGSRLTVL.

The chain links TRBV2 to TRBJ2-3, with TRBD2 matching 8 bases. In germline, CDR1 is SNHLY, CDR2 FYNNEI. The CDR3 has 18 residues. V dropped 2 bases and J dropped 3; count of bases not matched to a gene: 13. This CDR3 is CASSEFVLAGGRTDTQYF. In DNA form, the CDR3 reads TGTGCCAGCAGTGAATTTGTGCTAGCGGGTGGGCGAACAGATACGCAGTATTTT.

This rearrangement joins TRBV3-1 (or the pseudogene TRBV3-2) to TRBJ2-1, with a possible D match to TRBD2 (6 bases). The V gene lost 5 bases and the J gene lost 6 bases, with 11 bases spanning the gap. The CDR3 sequence is 13 residues long. Germline V gene lookup returns CDR1 LGHDT and CDR2 YNNKEL (reference sequence). CDR3 sequence (DNA): TGTGCCAGCAGCACCCGGACTACCAATGAGCAGTTCTTC. Translation: CASSTRTTNEQFF.

The rearrangement joins TRBV11-3 to TRBJ1-2; D is unclear. Germline CDR1 SGHNT, CDR2 YENEEA. The CDR3 is 16 amino acids. V shed 0 bases and J shed 0 bases, with 11 bases lying between them. Written as DNA, the CDR3 is TGTGCCAGCAGCTTAGACCTTCGGGGAGCTAACTATGGCTACACCTTC. This codes for CASSLDLRGANYGYTF.

The chain recombines TRBV7-2 with TRBJ1-1; D might be TRBD1 (6 bases). This CDR3 contains 16 residues. Trimming took off 8 bases at V and 5 bases at J, with 24 bases between the two ends. CDR1 and CDR2 (germline): SGHTA, FQGNSA. CDR3 amino acids: CASGLQGRTVGTEAFF. DNA for the CDR3: TGTGCCAGCGGATTGCAGGGGCGGACGGTGGGGACTGAAGCTTTCTTT.

The V call is TRBV7-9, the J call TRBJ1-2; TRBD1 matches at 8 bases. The V and J ends lost 5 bases and 6 bases, in that order; junction bases with no gene match: 11. The CDR3 has 15 amino acids. Germline V gene data show CDR1 as SEHNR and CDR2 as FQNEAQ (reference sequence). CDR3 sequence (DNA): TGTGCCAGCAGCCCTAGTTGGGGACAGGCGGATGGCTACACCTTC. This codes for CASSPSWGQADGYTF.

The gene calls are TRBV3-1 (or the pseudogene TRBV3-2) and TRBJ1-2; maybe TRBD1 (5 bases). Germline CDR1 LGHDT, CDR2 YNNKEL (reference sequence). V was cut by 4 bases and J by 3 bases, with 9 bases left in between. The CDR3 covers 13 residues. The CDR3 nucleotides read TGTGCCAGCAGCCCCAGGGTGGACTATGGCTACACCTTC. Its protein product is CASSPRVDYGYTF.

The genes are TRBV18 and TRBJ1-1; D is uncertain. Trimming took 0 bases from V and 8 from J, leaving 16 bases between them. This CDR3 has 15 amino acids. Germline CDR1 and CDR2: KGHSH and LQKENI. The DNA of the CDR3 is TGTGCCAGCTCACCACCGAGAGGATTCACGTCGGAAGCTTTCTTT. Protein product: CASSPPRGFTSEAFF.

This chain uses TRBV7-6 with TRBJ2-4; the D is unclear. Trimming pared 6 bases from V and 6 bases from J, leaving 9 bases between. The CDR3 contains 12 residues. Germline V gene data show CDR1 as SGHVS and CDR2 as FNYEAQ. CDR3 residues: CASSSPGNIQYF. The CDR3 DNA is TGTGCCAGCAGTTCACCGGGAAACATTCAGTACTTC.

The DNA of the CDR3 is TGTGCCTGGGGCAGGGTAGGGTCACCCCTCCACTTT. It codes for CAWGRVGSPLHF. The chain joins TRBV30 to TRBJ1-6, with D possibly matching TRBD1 (5 bases). Trimming took 5 bases from V and 10 from J, leaving 12 bases between them. The CDR3 is made up of 12 amino acids. Germline loops: CDR1 GTSNPN, CDR2 SVGIG (reference sequence).

The chain couples TRBV29-1 to TRBJ2-1; 7 bases agree with TRBD2. The CDR3 totals 13 residues. Looked up from germline, CDR1 is SQVTM and CDR2 is ANQGSEA. V dropped 2 bases and J dropped 5; count of bases not matched to a gene: 3. DNA for the CDR3: TGCAGCGTTGAAAGCGGGGCTAACAATGAGCAGTTCTTC. Translation: CSVESGANNEQFF.

The J gene is TRBJ2-1, the V gene TRBV9; 7 bases are a match to TRBD2. The CDR3 sequence is 19 residues long. V was pared by 3 bases and J by 0 bases, with 15 bases of the junction left unmatched. Germline V gives CDR1 SGDLS, CDR2 YYNGEE. The CDR3 here is CASSAMTSFHPSSYNEQFF. The CDR3 nucleotides read TGTGCCAGCAGCGCTATGACTAGCTTCCACCCGAGCTCCTACAATGAGCAGTTCTTC.

The chain employs TRBV13 and TRBJ2-3; 8 nucleotides match TRBD2. CDR1 is PRHDT, CDR2 FYEKMQ, per germline (reference sequence). V gave up 5 bases and J gave up 3 bases; unmatched junction bases: 13. This CDR3 is built from 17 residues. The CDR3 region has the DNA TGTGCCAGCAGCCCTAGTCCAGGGACTAGTGGAACAGATACGCAGTATTTT. Protein sequence: CASSPSPGTSGTDTQYF.

As for this clone: Relative to the germline gene, one junction end is altered; a read error may explain this. The chain uses TRBV13 and TRBJ2-1; TRBD2 matches 12 bases. The CDR3 consists of 15 residues. The germline V gene has CDR1 PRHDT and CDR2 FYEKMQ (reference sequence). The CDR3 loop is CASTLGLAGYNEQFF. In DNA form, the CDR3 reads TGTGCCAGCACCTTAGGACTAGCGGGGTACAATGAGCAGTTCTTC.

CDR3 protein: CASSVDSWTEAFF. The CDR3 region has the DNA TGTGCCAGCAGCGTGGACAGTTGGACTGAAGCTTTCTTT. The rearrangement joins TRBV9 to TRBJ1-1; D is possibly TRBD1 (6 bases). V lost 2 bases to trimming and J lost 5 bases, with 10 bases between them. Germline CDR1 reads SGDLS; CDR2 reads YYNGEE. The CDR3 has 13 amino acids.

V gene TRBV9 combines with J gene TRBJ2-6; unclear D gene. The CDR3 spans 15 residues. Germline loops: CDR1 SGDLS, CDR2 YYNGEE. V lost 7 bases and J lost 2, with 13 bases in between. CDR3 amino acids: CASSSPSTGANVLTF. In nucleotides, the CDR3 is TGTGCCAGCTCTAGTCCCTCAACTGGGGCCAACGTCCTGACTTTC. The full variable domain, its missing parts supplied by reference TRBV9 and TRBJ2-6, is DSGVTQTPKHLITATGQRVTLRCSPRSGDLSVYWYQQSLDQGLQFLIQYYNGEERAKGNILERFSAQQFPDLHSELNLSSLELGDSALYFCASSSPSTGANVLTFGAGSRLTVL.

The chain employs TRBV11-3 and TRBJ2-3; 13 bases are a match to TRBD2. Germline V gene data show CDR1 as SGHNT and CDR2 as YENEEA. The CDR3 loop spans 18 amino acids. V was pared by 4 bases and J by 1 base, with 8 bases of the junction left unmatched. CDR3: CASSSGLAGNFGTDTQYF. CDR3 nucleotides: TGTGCCAGCAGCTCGGGACTAGCGGGAAACTTTGGCACAGATACGCAGTATTTT.

J is TRBJ2-7 and V is TRBV29-1; 9 positions match TRBD1. Germline CDR1 is SQVTM and CDR2 is ANQGSEA. V was clipped by 5 bases and J by 5 bases; unmatched bases: 10. CDR3 length: 14 residues. The CDR3, as DNA: TGCAGCGTTTTGGGGCCGGGACAGGGTAACGAGCAGTACTTC. Amino acid sequence: CSVLGPGQGNEQYF.

This clone was recorded only once. The rearrangement links TRBV9 to TRBJ1-6; D is possibly TRBD1 (6 bases). The CDR3 has 16 residues. Trimming removed 4 bases at V and 0 bases at J, with 11 bases between. Germline-derived CDR1 and CDR2 are SGDLS and YYNGEE. In DNA, the CDR3 is TGTGCCAGCAGCCCCCGGGGGGCCTCCTATAATTCACCCCTCCACTTT. Its protein is CASSPRGASYNSPLHF.

V is TRBV5-1 and J is TRBJ1-2; the D is unclear. The CDR3 length is 12 residues. Trimming removed 4 bases at V and 5 bases at J, with 9 bases between. Germline V CDR1 and CDR2: SGHRS, YFSETQ. CDR3 in DNA: TGCGCCAGCAGCGGCGACGGGTATGGCTACACCTTC. It translates to CASSGDGYGYTF.

This clone has a single count. This chain links TRBV5-1 with TRBJ2-3; possibly TRBD2 for D (6 bases). Germline lookup yields CDR1 SGHRS and CDR2 YFSETQ. V was shortened by 4 bases and J by 4 bases, with 10 bases between the two germline ends. The CDR3 runs to 13 residues. CDR3 sequence reads: CASSNSGPDTQYF. The CDR3 nucleotides are TGCGCCAGCAGCAACAGCGGGCCAGATACGCAGTATTTT.

The chain recombines TRBV5-1 with TRBJ2-3; D gene ambiguous. Germline assignment: CDR1 SGHRS and CDR2 YFSETQ. V lost 2 bases to trimming and J lost 0 bases, with 7 bases between them. The CDR3 extends over 14 amino acids. This chain's CDR3 is CASSFSPSTDTQYF. CDR3 DNA sequence: TGCGCCAGCAGCTTTTCTCCTAGCACAGATACGCAGTATTTT.

There are a few counts of this clone. V and J are TRBV18 and TRBJ2-1, with D perhaps TRBD1 (5 bases). With 1 base removed from V and 6 bases from J, the gap between germline ends came to 10 bases. This CDR3 is 14 amino acids long. Germline CDR1 KGHSH, CDR2 LQKENI. For the CDR3, the DNA is TGTGCCAGCTCACCACGGTCACAGGCCAATGAGCAGTTCTTC. This gives the protein CASSPRSQANEQFF.

The chain uses TRBV5-1 and TRBJ2-7; 14 nucleotides agree with TRBD2. The V gene end was trimmed by 4 bases and the J gene end by 5 bases; junction bases not matched to a gene: 11. Germline V gives CDR1 SGHRS, CDR2 YFSETQ. This CDR3 has 17 residues. The CDR3 DNA follows: TGCGCCAGCAGCCCCGGACTAGCGGGGGGTTTCTTTGACGAGCAGTACTTC. It codes for CASSPGLAGGFFDEQYF.

The rearrangement links TRBV5-4 to TRBJ2-5; perhaps TRBD1 as D (6 bases). Germline V gene sequence: CDR1 SGHNT, CDR2 YYREEE (reference sequence). The CDR3 extends over 14 amino acids. The ends were cut back, 4 bases at V and 4 bases at J, with 14 bases in the middle. The CDR3 is CASSQDSERETQYF. CDR3 nucleotide sequence: TGTGCCAGCAGCCAGGACAGCGAACGAGAGACCCAGTACTTC.

The chain employs TRBV6-5 and TRBJ1-2; D not certain. Per the germline V gene, CDR1 is MNHEY and CDR2 is SVGAGI. The CDR3 covers 13 residues. Trimming took 8 bases from V and 4 from J, leaving 14 bases between them. The CDR3 is CASRQENPYGYTF. CDR3 nucleotides: TGTGCCAGCCGACAAGAGAACCCCTATGGCTACACCTTC.